These 32 T cell receptor beta chains originate from one sample sequenced in a study of shared clonotypes between healthy human individuals. Assay used: immunoSEQ multiplex PCR; TCRdb lists only in-frame clones, some missing. The sample lists about 2.3 million clones, more than 85% occurring once. The sequencing input was naive CD4+ T cells from PBMCs. The subset: CD45RA+ positively selected. Receptors originate from a man aged 18 to 29 in good health. Some clones in this sample may be carry-over from other donors' samples.

The chain joins TRBV18 to TRBJ1-2; the D is unclear. V shed 0 bases and J shed 5 bases, with 13 bases lying between them. The germline V gene has CDR1 KGHSH and CDR2 LQKENI. The CDR3 sequence is 15 residues long. For the CDR3, the DNA is TGTGCCAGCTCACCACCTAACTCTGGAAAATATGGCTACACCTTC. Translated: CASSPPNSGKYGYTF.

The chain couples TRBV2 to TRBJ1-2; the D gene is possibly TRBD1 (6 bases). The germline V gene has CDR1 SNHLY and CDR2 FYNNEI. The CDR3 is 13 residues long. Trimming took 8 bases from V and 8 from J, leaving 18 bases between them. CDR3 in amino acids: CASSKTAGDGYTF. CDR3 DNA sequence: TGTGCCAGCTCGAAAACGGCAGGGGACGGCTACACCTTC. Based on the CDR3 plus reference TRBV2 and TRBJ1-2, the full variable domain is EPEVTQTPSHQVTQMGQEVILRCVPISNHLYFYWYRQILGQKVEFLVSFYNNEISEKSEIFDDQFSVERPDGSNFTLKIRSTKLEDSAMYFCASSKTAGDGYTFGSGTRLTVV.

The chain couples TRBV28 to TRBJ1-2; the D gene is possibly TRBD1 (5 bases). Trimming removed 3 bases at V and 7 bases at J, with 15 bases between. Per germline, CDR1 MDHEN and CDR2 SYDVKM. The CDR3 totals 14 residues. The CDR3 sequence is CASSFGDPLGGYTF. In DNA, the CDR3 is TGTGCCAGCAGTTTCGGGGACCCCCTCGGTGGCTACACCTTC.

The chain is built from TRBV15 and TRBJ2-2, with D possibly TRBD2 on 6 matching bases. Trimming took 3 bases from V and 5 from J, leaving 25 bases between them. In germline, CDR1 is LNHNV, CDR2 YYDKDF (reference sequence). The CDR3 length is 19 residues. CDR3 protein: CATSSRGGSSLGRTGELFF. CDR3 in DNA: TGTGCCACCAGCAGCAGAGGTGGCAGCTCATTGGGGAGGACCGGGGAGCTGTTTTTT.

The sample holds one count of this clone. This sample includes further DNA sequences coding for the same CDR3. The chain recombines TRBV6-5 with TRBJ2-7; the D gene is possibly TRBD2 (6 bases). Germline V gene sequence: CDR1 MNHEY, CDR2 SVGAGI. V was cut by 8 bases and J by 0 bases, with 11 bases left in between. The CDR3 sequence is 13 residues long. The CDR3 DNA sequence: TGTGCCAGCTCTCTCGGGAGCTCCTACGAGCAGTACTTC. Protein sequence: CASSLGSSYEQYF.

The V call is TRBV27, the J call TRBJ2-3; 8 bases align to TRBD2. Germline V gives CDR1 MNHEY, CDR2 SMNVEV (reference sequence). This CDR3 contains 13 residues. V was clipped by 3 bases and J by 10 bases; unmatched bases: 6. The CDR3 protein is CASSFSGSGAQYF. CDR3 sequence (DNA): TGTGCCAGCAGTTTCAGCGGGAGTGGGGCGCAGTATTTT.

The gene calls are TRBV19 and TRBJ2-5, with 8 bases identical to TRBD1. In germline, CDR1 is LNHDA, CDR2 SQIVND (reference sequence). The CDR3 runs to 15 residues. After removal of 4 bases from V and 7 bases from J, the junction contained 11 bases not matched to a gene. The CDR3 here is CASSRKQGARGTQYF. The CDR3 coding sequence is TGTGCCAGTAGTAGGAAGCAGGGGGCAAGGGGGACCCAGTACTTC.

The chain is built from TRBV29-1 and TRBJ1-1, with TRBD1 matching 7 bases. The CDR3 runs to 13 residues. Per the germline V gene, CDR1 is SQVTM and CDR2 is ANQGSEA. Losses at the gene ends were 7 bases for V and 0 bases for J; bases not matched to a gene: 5. CDR3 sequence reads: CSGRQGLNTEAFF. Here the CDR3 DNA reads TGCAGCGGTCGACAGGGCCTGAACACTGAAGCTTTCTTT.

V gene TRBV6-6 combines with J gene TRBJ1-1; D uncertain. Trimming stripped 7 bases from V and 9 bases from J, with 15 bases between. CDR1 and CDR2 from the germline V gene are MNHNY and SVGAGI (reference sequence). This CDR3 region has 12 residues. The CDR3 DNA is TGTGCCAGCACCTTGGTGGCTTACAAAGCTTTCTTT. Its protein product is CASTLVAYKAFF.

The chain combines TRBV4-1 with TRBJ2-1, with 7 bases lining up with TRBD2. Germline assignment: CDR1 MGHRA and CDR2 YSYEKL. J was trimmed by 4 bases and V by 1 base; bases with no gene match: 7. The CDR3 is made up of 16 amino acids. As DNA, the CDR3 is TGCGCCAGCAGCCAAGGATGGGGGGAGGGGTACAATGAGCAGTTCTTC. The encoded protein is CASSQGWGEGYNEQFF.

The chain uses TRBV18 and TRBJ2-3; a weak D match, TRBD2 (5 bases). CDR3 length: 14 residues. The V gene lost 2 bases and the J gene lost 4 bases, with 10 bases spanning the gap. CDR1 KGHSH and CDR2 LQKENI come from the germline V gene. The chain's CDR3 is CASSPDKGADTQYF. The CDR3 DNA follows: TGTGCCAGCTCACCAGATAAGGGAGCAGATACGCAGTATTTT.

Comments on this clone: Other nucleotide sequences from this sample produce the same CDR3. The rearrangement uses TRBV18 and TRBJ1-2, with D perhaps TRBD1 (5 bases). Per the germline V gene, CDR1 is KGHSH and CDR2 is LQKENI. Trimming took 3 bases from V and 2 from J, leaving 7 bases between them. This CDR3 contains 13 residues. The CDR3 sequence: CASSPGTNYGYTF. The CDR3, as DNA: TGTGCCAGCTCACCCGGGACCAACTATGGCTACACCTTC.

This clone occurred once. The gene calls are TRBV28 and TRBJ2-1, with 7 positions matching TRBD1. V shed 5 bases and J 10 bases; nucleotides not matched to a gene: 8. CDR1 is MDHEN and CDR2 is SYDVKM in the germline V gene. The CDR3 is 13 residues long. CDR3 in DNA: TGTGCCAGCAGTCTCCGGACAGGACAGGAGCAGTTCTTC. Its protein is CASSLRTGQEQFF.

The genes are TRBV5-4 and TRBJ2-1; D gene ambiguous. Per the germline V gene, CDR1 is SGHNT and CDR2 is YYREEE (reference sequence). Trimming took 6 bases from V and 1 from J, leaving 14 bases between them. The CDR3 covers 15 residues. The CDR3 DNA reads TGTGCCAGCACTTCGGGCGTAAGGTCCTACAATGAGCAGTTCTTC. It is translated as CASTSGVRSYNEQFF.

This chain uses TRBV4-1 with TRBJ2-7; D unresolved. The V gene's germline CDR1 is MGHRA and CDR2 YSYEKL. V lost 0 bases and J lost 7, with 22 bases in between. The CDR3 runs 17 residues. CDR3 loop: CASSQDLGLERQREQYF. In DNA, the CDR3 is TGCGCCAGCAGCCAAGATCTCGGGCTAGAAAGACAACGGGAGCAGTACTTC.

CDR3 sequence: CASSQGQNSNQPQHF. The CDR3 nucleotides are TGCGCCAGCAGTCAGGGACAGAATAGCAATCAGCCCCAGCATTTT. The chain carries TRBV23-1 and TRBJ1-5; 7 bases are a match to TRBD1. TRBV23-1 is flagged as an ORF with uncertain function. The CDR3 loop spans 15 amino acids. Trimming took 3 bases from V and 0 from J; bases not matched to a gene: 2.

Comments on this clone: This sample includes further DNA sequences coding for the same CDR3. The chain employs TRBV29-1 and TRBJ1-1, with no clear D. Germline assignment: CDR1 SQVTM and CDR2 ANQGSEA. There are 13 residues in the CDR3. V was trimmed by 2 bases and J by 0 bases, leaving 7 bases between them. The CDR3 bases are TGCAGCGTTGAATCCGGGGTGAACACTGAAGCTTTCTTT. Translating gives CSVESGVNTEAFF.

The chain couples TRBV28 to TRBJ2-1; 10 bases line up with TRBD2. Germline V lookup: CDR1 MDHEN, CDR2 SYDVKM. J was trimmed by 8 bases and V by 6 bases; bases with no gene match: 13. The CDR3 has 16 residues. The CDR3 DNA reads as TGTGCCAGCAGCCCCCCCACTAGCGGGAAAATCCATGAGCAGTTCTTC. Translation: CASSPPTSGKIHEQFF.

The chain is built from TRBV27 and TRBJ1-5, with D possibly matching TRBD1 (6 bases). This CDR3 spans 18 amino acids. V lost 7 bases and J lost 4, with 26 bases in between. Germline V gene data show CDR1 as MNHEY and CDR2 as SMNVEV (reference sequence). CDR3 sequence: CASKPLGGRDGENQPQHF. For the CDR3, the DNA is TGTGCCAGCAAACCCTTGGGGGGCCGGGATGGGGAAAATCAGCCCCAGCATTTT.

V is TRBV7-6 and J is TRBJ2-5; TRBD2 aligns across 11 bases. The CDR3 runs to 16 residues. Germline-derived CDR1 and CDR2 are SGHVS and FNYEAQ. V was pared by 5 bases and J by 4 bases, with 9 bases of the junction left unmatched. The CDR3, as DNA: TGTGCCAGCAGCATCCGTAGCGGGAGGGCGGTAGAGACCCAGTACTTC. Translation gives CASSIRSGRAVETQYF. Supplemented by reference TRBV7-6 and TRBJ2-5, the full variable domain reads GAGVSQSPRYKVTKRGQDVALRCDPISGHVSLYWYRQALGQGPEFLTYFNYEAQQDKSGLPNDRFSAERPEGSISTLTIQRTEQRDSAMYRCASSIRSGRAVETQYFGPGTRLLVL.

J is TRBJ2-5 and V is TRBV30, with D perhaps matching TRBD1 (6 bases). V was clipped by 4 bases and J by 4 bases, with 13 bases between them. This CDR3 region has 13 residues. Germline lookup yields CDR1 GTSNPN and CDR2 SVGIG (reference sequence). The CDR3 loop is CAWNRARGETQYF. The CDR3 DNA reads TGTGCCTGGAATAGGGCCAGGGGAGAGACCCAGTACTTC.

The chain links TRBV6-1 to TRBJ1-5, with D tentatively TRBD1 (5 bases). This CDR3 comprises 16 residues. Germline loops: CDR1 MNHNS, CDR2 SASEGT. V was clipped by 4 bases and J by 1 base, with 14 bases between them. CDR3 DNA: TGTGCCAGCAGTGTAAGGGGCCTGGGGAGCAATCAGCCCCAGCATTTT. Amino acids: CASSVRGLGSNQPQHF.

The chain employs TRBV18 and TRBJ2-3; 10 positions match TRBD2. CDR1 KGHSH and CDR2 LQKENI come from the germline V gene. The CDR3 has 15 residues. V was pared by 5 bases and J by 4 bases, with 6 bases of the junction left unmatched. In DNA, the CDR3 is TGTGCCAGCTCATCCCTCCTAGCGGGAGCAGATACGCAGTATTTT. This codes for CASSSLLAGADTQYF. The full variable domain, in which reference TRBV18 and TRBJ2-3 provide the parts outside the CDR3, is NAGVMQNPRHLVRRRGQEARLRCSPMKGHSHVYWYRQLPEEGLKFMVYLQKENIIDESGMPKERFSAEFPKEGPSILRIQQVVRGDSAAYFCASSSLLAGADTQYFGPGTRLTVL.

The V gene is TRBV5-1, the J gene TRBJ2-2; D ambiguous. Germline V gene data show CDR1 as SGHRS and CDR2 as YFSETQ. Trimming stripped 4 bases from V and 6 bases from J, with 10 bases between. The CDR3 is made up of 13 amino acids. CDR3 residues: CASSPGPAGELFF. The CDR3 DNA reads TGCGCCAGCAGCCCAGGCCCCGCCGGGGAGCTGTTTTTT.

The rearrangement links TRBV28 to TRBJ2-7; 9 bases align to TRBD1. This CDR3 region has 14 residues. The germline V gene encodes CDR1 MDHEN and CDR2 SYDVKM. J was trimmed by 3 bases and V by 4 bases; bases with no gene match: 4. CDR3 DNA: TGTGCCAGCAGTTCGGGACAGGGTTACTACGAGCAGTACTTC. Translating gives CASSSGQGYYEQYF. Complete variable domain (other parts from reference TRBV28 and TRBJ2-7): DVKVTQSSRYLVKRTGEKVFLECVQDMDHENMFWYRQDPGLGLRLIYFSYDVKMKEKGDIPEGYSVSREKKERFSLILESASTNQTSMYLCASSSGQGYYEQYFGPGTRLTVT.

In DNA, the CDR3 is TGTGCCAGCAGTTACTCGACCGCAGGGAGCTCCTACGAGCAGTACTTC. Its protein product is CASSYSTAGSSYEQYF. The chain recombines TRBV6-5 with TRBJ2-5; perhaps D is TRBD1 or TRBD2 (5 bases each). The J call may be incorrect, as the DNA end agrees better with TRBJ2-7. Germline CDR1 reads MNHEY; CDR2 reads SVGAGI. This CDR3 contains 16 residues.

The chain couples TRBV28 to TRBJ2-3; TRBD2 matches at 12 bases. V shed 6 bases and J 2 bases; nucleotides not matched to a gene: 12. The CDR3 consists of 18 residues. Germline values: CDR1 MDHEN, CDR2 SYDVKM. CDR3 nucleotides: TGTGCCAGCAGCGGGGGGCCCCTAGCGGGAGGGTACACAGATACGCAGTATTTT. This encodes CASSGGPLAGGYTDTQYF.

About this clone: This sample also contains other DNA sequences that code for the same CDR3. This sequence joins TRBV5-1 and TRBJ2-5; D uncertain. Trimming cost V 3 bases and J 3 bases, with 6 bases left between them. The CDR3 has 12 residues. CDR1 is SGHRS and CDR2 is YFSETQ in the germline V gene. In DNA, the CDR3 is TGCGCCAGCAGCTCCAACAAAGAGACCCAGTACTTC. The encoded protein is CASSSNKETQYF.

V is TRBV6-1 and J is TRBJ1-2, with D uncertain. This CDR3 has 15 residues. Per germline, CDR1 MNHNS and CDR2 SASEGT. Trimming left V 8 bases short and J 6 bases short, with 22 bases between. CDR3 protein: CASGSRAEGGDGYTF. CDR3 nucleotides: TGTGCCAGCGGATCTCGGGCGGAAGGTGGGGATGGCTACACCTTC.

This rearrangement joins TRBV27 to TRBJ2-5; TRBD2 aligns across 7 bases. CDR3 length: 14 amino acids. Germline CDR1 and CDR2: MNHEY and SMNVEV (reference sequence). Germline trimming cut 5 bases from V and 5 bases from J; bases unmatched to any gene: 8. The chain's CDR3 is CASSKRGGLETQYF. The CDR3 DNA reads TGTGCCAGCAGTAAGCGGGGCGGGTTGGAGACCCAGTACTTC.

V is TRBV5-1 and J is TRBJ2-3; 12 bases align to TRBD2. Germline loops: CDR1 SGHRS, CDR2 YFSETQ. The CDR3 extends over 17 amino acids. The V segment lost 1 base and the J segment 5 bases; nucleotides outside the gene matches: 8. The CDR3 sequence is CASSLNPGLAGRDTQYF. The CDR3, as DNA: TGCGCCAGCAGCTTGAATCCTGGACTAGCGGGACGAGATACGCAGTATTTT.

The gene calls are TRBV19 and TRBJ2-7; D gene uncertain. This CDR3 comprises 14 residues. Germline lookup yields CDR1 LNHDA and CDR2 SQIVND (reference sequence). V gave up 3 bases and J gave up 1 base, with 10 bases separating them. This chain's CDR3 is CASSMLGISYEQYF. DNA of the CDR3: TGTGCCAGTAGTATGCTGGGGATTTCCTACGAGCAGTACTTC.